The present entry profiles one T cell receptor beta chain with its context. The data belong to a study of blood T cell repertoires in COVID-19. Background on the study: Donors in the United States, Italy and Spain gave samples during acute or convalescent COVID-19. PBMCs, B-cell-depleted T cells, or T cells provided the cDNA or gDNA that made up the material.

Germline V gives CDR1 SGDLS, CDR2 YYNGEE. V was clipped by 0 bases and J by 2 bases, with 3 bases between them. There are 14 residues in the CDR3. Per the authors' pipeline: Reference gene primers were amplified, and this amplification served to estimate nucleated cell counts. Generated by immunoSEQ multiplex PCR, the TCRdb table keeps only in-frame clones and is missing some. The V and J calls and clone size are taken from that table; D and trimming were inferred from the DNA. The table records about 280,000 clones, less than 90% of them present only once. What was sequenced was peripheral blood. The clonotype originates from a woman aged 70 to 79 with COVID-19, enrolled during active disease. The V and J genes are TRBV9 and TRBJ1-6; no clear D. CDR3 nucleotides: TGTGCCAGCAGCGTAGCCGCCTATAATTCACCCCTCCACTTT. Its translation: CASSVAAYNSPLHF. Looking up the rest from reference TRBV9 and TRBJ1-6 gives the full variable domain: DSGVTQTPKHLITATGQRVTLRCSPRSGDLSVYWYQQSLDQGLQFLIQYYNGEERAKGNILERFSAQQFPDLHSELNLSSLELGDSALYFCASSVAAYNSPLHFGNGTRLTVT.